One TCR beta chain is described in this entry. This sample is drawn from a study of blood T cell repertoires in COVID-19. Overall study context: The cDNA or gDNA used as material had been derived from T cells, B-cell-depleted T cells, or PBMCs.

Germline V gene sequence: CDR1 SGHAT, CDR2 FQNNGV. The CDR3 sequence is 15 residues long. V shed 5 bases, J shed 7 bases, and the junction held 10 bases outside the gene matches. In the original analysis: For nucleated cells, counts were estimated from reference gene primer amplification. The data were produced by immunoSEQ multiplex PCR, yet TCRdb's version contains in-frame clones alone and is incomplete. The V and J calls and clone size were taken over from that table, and D and trimming were inferred from the DNA. The top ten clones hold around 2% of a sample with about 360,000 clones, roughly 87% of them seen once.

The sequenced sample was PBMCs or T cells enriched from blood (not recorded which). The source of this sequence is a woman between 35 and 50 years old with acute COVID-19. This chain uses TRBV11-2 with TRBJ2-2, with TRBD2 matching 7 bases. CDR3 nucleotides: TGTGCCAGCAGCCTTCAACCGGGGGGAAACGGGGAGCTGTTTTTT. Encoded protein: CASSLQPGGNGELFF.